This T cell receptor (beta chain) was captured by sequencing in a study of control samples from healthy donors and cancer patients. Trimming removed 0 bases at V and 0 bases at J, with 8 bases between. Germline V CDR1 and CDR2: MNHEY, SVGAGI. The CDR3 spans 15 residues. TCRdb's table, derived via immunoSEQ multiplex PCR, lists solely in-frame clones and lacks some. The table has tens of thousands of clones, 91% seen once. This sequence originates from a man aged 25 to 40 in good health. The sample consisted of blood. This chain links TRBV6-5 with TRBJ2-5; D might be TRBD1 (5 bases). DNA for the CDR3: TGTGCCAGCAGTTACTCTTTAGGGGACCAAGAGACCCAGTACTTC. Protein: CASSYSLGDQETQYF.